These 29 T cell receptor beta chains were all obtained from the same sample, sequenced in a study of early T cells in non-severe SARS-CoV-2 infection. TCRdb processed the 5' RACE reads anew with MiXCR; each CDR3 protein has one entry. The sample includes approximately 50,000 distinct CDR3 sequences, 11% of them seen just once. Sequencing was performed on whole blood. The receptor source for this set is an adult who was a healthcare worker with PCR-confirmed SARS-CoV-2 infection or an uninfected control (not recorded which).

The chain uses TRBV7-2 and TRBJ2-7; 8 bases are shared with TRBD2. V shed 5 bases and J 1 base; nucleotides not matched to a gene: 22. The CDR3 covers 20 residues. Germline V gene lookup returns CDR1 SGHTA and CDR2 FQGNSA. The CDR3 nucleotides are TGTGCCAGCAGCCCCATCGGTGAGGGAGTAGCGGGAAGGGGGTCCTACGAGCAGTACTTC. Translation gives CASSPIGEGVAGRGSYEQYF.

This clonotype was picked up many times. The rearrangement uses TRBV3-1 and TRBJ1-6, with a possible D match to TRBD1 (6 bases). The CDR3 consists of 15 residues. CDR1 is LGHDT and CDR2 is YNNKEL in the germline V gene (reference sequence). Trimming took 4 bases from V and 2 from J, leaving 9 bases between them. CDR3 loop: CASSPGATYNSPLHF. CDR3 bases: TGTGCCAGCAGCCCAGGGGCCACCTATAATTCACCCCTCCACTTT.

This clonotype has a count of ten or more. The chain couples TRBV28 to TRBJ2-1, with 11 bases lining up with TRBD2. V was pared by 5 bases and J by 1 base, with 1 base of the junction left unmatched. The CDR3 runs to 15 residues. Germline assignment: CDR1 MDHEN and CDR2 SYDVKM. This CDR3 reads CASSRLAGSYNEQFF. The CDR3 nucleotides read TGTGCCAGCAGTAGACTAGCGGGATCCTACAATGAGCAGTTCTTC. The entire variable domain, with the rest obtained from reference TRBV28 and TRBJ2-1, is as follows: DVKVTQSSRYLVKRTGEKVFLECVQDMDHENMFWYRQDPGLGLRLIYFSYDVKMKEKGDIPEGYSVSREKKERFSLILESASTNQTSMYLCASSRLAGSYNEQFFGPGTRLTVL.

This clonotype has a count of ten or more. The rearrangement joins TRBV20-1 to TRBJ2-3; D is possibly TRBD2 (5 bases). Germline assignment: CDR1 DFQATT and CDR2 SNEGSKA (reference sequence). Trimming removed 4 bases at V and 0 bases at J, with 14 bases between. The CDR3 runs 15 residues. In DNA, the CDR3 is TGCAGTGCTACCCTAAACAGAGGGAGCACAGATACGCAGTATTTT. Amino acids: CSATLNRGSTDTQYF.

This clonotype was seen repeatedly, ten times or more. V is TRBV11-2 and J is TRBJ2-1; D possibly uses TRBD1 or TRBD2 (6 bases each). Looked up from germline, CDR1 is SGHAT and CDR2 is FQNNGV. With 0 bases removed from V and 12 bases from J, the gap between germline ends came to 15 bases. CDR3 length equals 14 residues. For the CDR3, the DNA is TGTGCCAGCAGCTTAGATCCGGGGGAAGGGGGGCAGTTCTTC. Its protein is CASSLDPGEGGQFF.

This clonotype has ten or more counts. The chain employs TRBV11-2 and TRBJ2-7; D unresolved. The CDR3 has 13 amino acids. Per the germline V gene, CDR1 is SGHAT and CDR2 is FQNNGV. With 2 bases removed from V and 3 bases from J, the gap between germline ends came to 8 bases. In DNA, the CDR3 is TGTGCCAGCAGCTTAACTACAAACTACGAGCAGTACTTC. Translation: CASSLTTNYEQYF.

This clonotype was detected once. The junction departs from the called germline gene at one end, perhaps through a read error. The chain combines TRBV12-3 or TRBV12-4 with TRBJ2-1, with D uncertain. CDR3 length: 12 residues. CDR3 sequence reads: CASSPAVSLWVF. The DNA for the CDR3 is TGTGCCAGCAGTCCCGCCGTCAGCCTTTGGGTCTTC.

This clonotype was recorded at least ten times. The chain uses TRBV11-2 and TRBJ2-1; D not resolved. The CDR3 is made up of 13 amino acids. Trimming shortened V by 4 bases and J by 8 bases, and 12 bases separated the two germline ends. CDR1 and CDR2 (germline): SGHAT, FQNNGV. Written as DNA, the CDR3 is TGTGCCAGCAGCTCGGTTTGGGCGGATGAGCAGTTCTTC. Translating it yields CASSSVWADEQFF.

This clonotype was seen many times. This chain joins TRBV5-5 and TRBJ2-7; D is perhaps TRBD2 (6 bases). The CDR3 extends over 16 amino acids. CDR1 and CDR2 (germline): SGHKS, YYEKEE (reference sequence). Trimming shortened V by 0 bases and J by 6 bases, and 19 bases separated the two germline ends. The CDR3 DNA is TGTGCCAGCAGCTTGGCCCCCCAGTTGGGGGGTCGCGAGCAGTACTTC. Translated, it gives CASSLAPQLGGREQYF.

The V call is TRBV5-1, the J call TRBJ2-2; D gene ambiguous. Germline V CDR1 and CDR2: SGHRS, YFSETQ. With 6 bases removed from V and 4 bases from J, the gap between germline ends came to 13 bases. The CDR3 totals 14 residues. The CDR3 DNA follows: TGCGCCAGCAAGTGGCTCGTTAGCACCGGGGAGCTGTTTTTT. Translation: CASKWLVSTGELFF. Full variable domain (rest looked up from reference TRBV5-1 and TRBJ2-2): KAGVTQTPRYLIKTRGQQVTLSCSPISGHRSVSWYQQTPGQGLQFLFEYFSETQRNKGNFPGRFSGRQFSNSRSEMNVSTLELGDSALYLCASKWLVSTGELFFGEGSRLTVL.

This clonotype was recorded at least ten times. The V gene is TRBV6-6, the J gene TRBJ2-2, with D possibly TRBD2 on 6 matching bases. The CDR3 has 13 amino acids. Trimming removed 4 bases from V and 5 bases from J, with 8 bases in between. Germline V gene lookup returns CDR1 MNHNY and CDR2 SVGAGI (reference sequence). This CDR3 is CASSLAVTGELFF. The CDR3, as DNA: TGTGCCAGCAGTTTAGCGGTTACCGGGGAGCTGTTTTTT.

This clonotype was detected many times. An end of the junction does not agree with germline; a read error may underlie this. This rearrangement joins TRBV10-3 to TRBJ2-6, with a tentative D call TRBD2 (5 bases). Germline V gene data show CDR1 as ENHRY and CDR2 as SYGVKD. The CDR3 extends over 14 amino acids. CDR3 sequence: CAISQSLEANVLIF. For the CDR3, the DNA is TGTGCCATCAGCCAAAGTCTGGAGGCCAACGTCCTGATTTTC.

This clonotype has at least ten counts. This chain links TRBV7-6 with TRBJ1-2; TRBD1 agrees at 7 bases. CDR3 length: 16 residues. The germline V gene encodes CDR1 SGHVS and CDR2 FNYEAQ. The trim removed 5 bases at V and 6 bases at J, leaving 15 bases unmatched. This chain's CDR3 is CASSPGTAWSGDGYTF. For the CDR3, the DNA is TGTGCCAGCAGCCCCGGGACAGCTTGGAGTGGGGATGGCTACACCTTC.

As for this clonotype: A read error is possible here, since a much larger clone lies one base away. The chain recombines TRBV7-8 with TRBJ2-7, with D tentatively TRBD1 (6 bases). This CDR3 contains 13 residues. CDR1 and CDR2 (germline): SGHVS, FQNEAQ. The CDR3: CASSSGQYREQNF. The DNA for the CDR3 is TGTGCCAGCAGCTCGGGACAATACCGCGAGCAGAACTTC.

This clonotype was observed many times. The J gene is TRBJ2-2, the V gene TRBV6-2 or TRBV6-3, with 8 bases aligning to TRBD1. This CDR3 comprises 14 residues. J was trimmed by 3 bases and V by 6 bases; bases with no gene match: 3. CDR1 and CDR2 from the germline V gene are MNHEY and SVGEGT. The CDR3 DNA sequence: TGTGCCAGCAGCAGGGGACAGGACACCGGGGAGCTGTTTTTT. Translating gives CASSRGQDTGELFF.

This chain connects TRBV4-1 to TRBJ2-1; D gene uncertain. The germline gives CDR1 MGHRA, CDR2 YSYEKL. The ends were cut back, 3 bases at V and 1 base at J, with 13 bases in the middle. This CDR3 has 16 residues. CDR3 residues: CASSQNRRRSYNEQFF. In nucleotides, the CDR3 is TGCGCCAGCAGCCAGAATAGGCGCCGGTCCTACAATGAGCAGTTCTTC.

This clonotype has at least ten counts. The V gene is TRBV7-6, the J gene TRBJ2-1; D ambiguous. This CDR3 has 16 amino acids. The V gene lost 4 bases and the J gene lost 0 bases, with 13 bases spanning the gap. The germline gives CDR1 SGHVS, CDR2 FNYEAQ. Here the CDR3 reads CASSSRSIFSYNEQFF. The CDR3 nucleotides read TGTGCCAGCAGCTCCCGCAGCATTTTCTCCTACAATGAGCAGTTCTTC.

This clonotype was recorded at least ten times. The chain combines TRBV18 with TRBJ1-4, with D perhaps matching TRBD1 (5 bases). CDR3 length: 14 residues. V gave up 3 bases and J gave up 7 bases, with 12 bases separating them. Per germline, CDR1 KGHSH and CDR2 LQKENI. The CDR3 loop reads CASSPPGTGEKLFF. CDR3 bases: TGTGCCAGCTCACCCCCCGGGACGGGTGAAAAACTGTTTTTT.

The chain recombines TRBV11-3 with TRBJ2-3, with TRBD2 identical over 7 bases. CDR3 length: 13 residues. CDR1 and CDR2 (germline): SGHNT, YENEEA. V was pared by 5 bases and J by 2 bases, with 1 base of the junction left unmatched. CDR3 nucleotides: TGTGCCAGCAGCGGGGGGGTCACAGATACGCAGTATTTT. Translation gives CASSGGVTDTQYF.

This clonotype was seen ten or more times. The chain is built from TRBV7-2 and TRBJ1-4, with a possible D match to TRBD1 (5 bases). The CDR3 has 15 amino acids. V lost 1 base, J lost 8 bases, and 14 bases lay in between. Per the germline V gene, CDR1 is SGHTA and CDR2 is FQGNSA. The CDR3 sequence: CASSLDKAGEEKLFF. The CDR3 region has the DNA TGTGCCAGCAGCTTAGATAAGGCGGGGGAAGAAAAACTGTTTTTT.

The chain is built from TRBV5-1 and TRBJ2-6; D may be TRBD2 (5 bases). V gave up 0 bases and J gave up 4 bases, with 8 bases separating them. The CDR3 contains 15 residues. CDR1 is SGHRS and CDR2 is YFSETQ in the germline V gene. CDR3 DNA sequence: TGCGCCAGCAGCTTGGTTCCGGGAGGGGCCAACGTCCTGACTTTC. This translates into CASSLVPGGANVLTF.

The chain links TRBV20-1 to TRBJ2-1; no reliable D call. This CDR3 has 15 residues. V lost 3 bases to trimming and J lost 0 bases, with 12 bases between them. The germline V gene has CDR1 DFQATT and CDR2 SNEGSKA (reference sequence). The CDR3 region is CSARFGPRSYNEQFF. The CDR3 DNA reads as TGCAGTGCTAGGTTCGGGCCCCGCTCCTACAATGAGCAGTTCTTC.

This rearrangement joins TRBV7-2 to TRBJ2-3; either TRBD1 or TRBD2 may fit D (6 bases each). Per germline, CDR1 SGHTA and CDR2 FQGNSA. This CDR3 is 14 amino acids long. V was pared by 5 bases and J by 7 bases, with 16 bases between. The CDR3, as DNA: TGTGCCAGCAGCCCGGGGGCTAGCCGGAATACGCAGTATTTT. It is translated as CASSPGASRNTQYF.

This clonotype came up many times. This chain joins TRBV9 and TRBJ2-2; tentative D call: TRBD1 (5 bases). Trimming took off 4 bases at V and 2 bases at J, with 18 bases between the two ends. The germline gives CDR1 SGDLS, CDR2 YYNGEE. The CDR3 loop spans 17 amino acids. The CDR3 DNA follows: TGTGCCAGCAGCCATCCCTTGGGGCGCGGCAACACCGGGGAGCTGTTTTTT. This sequence encodes CASSHPLGRGNTGELFF.

This clonotype was recorded many times. This rearrangement joins TRBV18 to TRBJ1-2, with D perhaps TRBD1 (5 bases). This CDR3 region has 14 residues. The germline gives CDR1 KGHSH, CDR2 LQKENI. The ends were cut back, 6 bases at V and 2 bases at J, with 13 bases in the middle. CDR3 coding DNA: TGTGCCAGCTCCCGGGACCGTATAAACTATGGCTACACCTTC. Its translation is CASSRDRINYGYTF.

The V gene is TRBV6-5, the J gene TRBJ2-2, with D possibly matching TRBD1 (5 bases). CDR3 length: 13 amino acids. CDR1 and CDR2 (germline): MNHEY, SVGAGI. V was shortened by 2 bases and J by 6 bases, with 7 bases between the two germline ends. The CDR3 spells CASSYEGAGELFF. CDR3 coding DNA: TGTGCCAGCAGTTACGAAGGGGCCGGGGAGCTGTTTTTT.

The chain is built from TRBV29-1 and TRBJ1-1; D gene unclear. Trimming removed 5 bases from V and 1 base from J, with 8 bases in between. Germline V gives CDR1 SQVTM, CDR2 ANQGSEA. The CDR3 consists of 12 residues. CDR3 bases: TGCAGCGTTCTCCCGGGGAACACTGAAGCTTTCTTT. Protein: CSVLPGNTEAFF. Full variable domain (remainder filled in from reference TRBV29-1 and TRBJ1-1): SAVISQKPSRDICQRGTSLTIQCQVDSQVTMMFWYRQQPGQSLTLIATANQGSEATYESGFVIDKFPISRPNLTFSTLTVSNMSPEDSSIYLCSVLPGNTEAFFGQGTRLTVV.

This clonotype was detected a few times. The chain has TRBV28 and TRBJ2-2; D remains ambiguous. The germline gives CDR1 MDHEN, CDR2 SYDVKM. This CDR3 contains 9 residues. CDR3 loop: CAPRGELFF. CDR3 DNA sequence: TGTGCGCCTCGCGGGGAGCTGTTTTTT.

This clonotype was observed a handful of times. The chain employs TRBV6-2 or TRBV6-3 and TRBJ1-1, with 10 nucleotides matching TRBD1. CDR1 is MNHEY, CDR2 SVGEGT, per germline. J lost 1 base, V lost 2 bases, and 4 bases had no gene match. This CDR3 is built from 16 residues. CDR3 DNA sequence: TGTGCCAGCAGTTACCCTTGGGACAGGGGGAACACTGAAGCTTTCTTT. This sequence encodes CASSYPWDRGNTEAFF.